The clone carrying this TCR beta chain appeared a few times. Its target is unknown. This record belongs to a study of CD8+CD57+ T cells in acquired aplastic anemia. Study as a whole: Sorted CD4+ and CD8+ cells gave a mean 3.2 ug DNA, range roughly 0.19 to 30 ug. Study-level results: Researchers report that about 28 CD8+ CDR3 sequences appeared in both patients and controls.

Patients picked for sequencing had shown CD8+CD57+ cell expansion detected by flow cytometry. At blood sampling, none of the patients had yet received therapy. The study profiled TCR beta VDJ and CDR3 using genomic DNA as template. TCRdb re-analysed the reads in MiXCR, keeping a single row per CDR3 protein. The sample comprises 250,000 or so distinct CDR3 sequences, more than 45% of which are singletons, and approximately 7.8% rests with the top ten. Germline loops: CDR1 SGHRS, CDR2 YFSETQ. With 0 bases clipped from V and 6 bases from J, the junction kept 6 bases outside the gene matches. This CDR3 spans 15 amino acids.

Sequences were obtained from sorted CD4+, CD8+, or CD8+CD57+ T cells (not recorded which) from PBMCs. This TCR was recovered from a human donor with aplastic anemia. The chain employs TRBV5-1 and TRBJ2-7, with 10 positions matching TRBD1. CDR3 coding DNA: TGCGCCAGCAGCTTGGGCTGGACAGGGGGTGGCGAGCAGTACTTC. It encodes CASSLGWTGGGEQYF.